Here is one T cell receptor beta chain with its context. Its antigen target is currently unknown. There are no base qualities to consult, and no much larger clone falls within one base. CDR1 and CDR2 are drawn from the germline V gene: MDHEN, SYDVKM. Inclusive of the bounding cysteine and phenylalanine, the CDR3 is 17 residues long. CDR3 DNA is the only sequence kept; it has 51 bases, read in frame from the first base. Libraries were built with the immunoSEQ multiplex PCR assay. The multiplex PCR relied on a mix of 60 forward primers for TCR Vbeta segments and 13 reverse primers for TCR Jbeta segments. Amplification of the CDR3 region of rearranged TCR beta genes was performed with a multiplex PCR assay on genomic DNA. The Illumina HiSeq System was used to sequence the amplified TCR beta libraries as 87-base-pair reads. The authors' analysis ran thus. A later analysis counted around 72 million unique TCR beta chains across the 550 to 800 repertoires, and about 10 million of these chains were shared by at least two donors. Raw reads were error-corrected and collapsed into unique sequences with a nearest-neighbor algorithm that merged closely related sequences to remove PCR and sequencing errors. Alignment of CDR3 sequences to IMGT reference sequences was used to assign V, D and J gene segments. For a sequence to be retained, a match of at least six nucleotides to both a V gene segment and a J gene segment was required. A rearrangement was called productive if the CDR3 had no stop codons and remained in frame with V and J, and every other rearrangement was called non-productive. CDR3 was defined by IMGT convention, running from the second conserved V-encoded cysteine to the conserved J-encoded phenylalanine. The earlier analysis of some 600 of the donors excluded sequences that lacked an unambiguous match to a single V gene segment. In an earlier analysis of approximately 610 of the donors, V segments were called functional above 56.7% productive rearrangements and were called segregating when the between-donor standard deviation exceeded 5%. A statistical classification framework was built for diagnosing cytomegalovirus status from the catalog of TCR beta chain sequences. A later analysis assigned V and J genes by comparing TCR nucleotide sequences with IMGT/GENE-DB human TR gene sequences. A later analysis assigned CDR3 sequences and most-parsimonious VDJ recombination scenarios with the TCRdist pipeline. In a later analysis, each TCR beta chain was defined by its CDR3 amino acid sequence together with its V-gene family, and reads without a unique V-gene family were excluded. A later analysis removed 500 to 600 highly shared, low-generation-probability nucleotide sequences to deal with suspected cross-contamination and a sequencing artifact. In a later analysis, a clonal expansion index for each public chain was calculated from normalized within-repertoire ranks of inferred template counts. A later analysis computed generation probabilities with a VDJ recombination model fitted to out-of-frame rearrangements, and checked the results against IGoR. Hypergeometric tests were used in a later analysis to score TCR-TCR, TCR-HLA and TCR-CMV co-occurrence, with a repertoire-size bias correction applied to the TCR pairs. In a later analysis, false discovery rates were estimated by permuting HLA or CMV assignments 20 times. In a later analysis, co-occurring TCRs were grouped using DBSCAN, and TCRdist sequence similarity was added for clustering within HLA-allele-positive subsets. Co-occurrence clustering excluded repertoires with fewer than 30,000 or more than 120,000 public chains, plus five with anomalous nucleotide sharing. TCRdb obtained this table from immuneACCESS and retained in-frame rearrangements with V and J assigned. These tables miss some clones; where compared with another copy, unresolved V genes account for less than half of the shortfall, and the remainder is unexplained. V, J and clone size are those of that table, while D and trimming were read from the DNA. This sample comprises tens of thousands of clones, nearly 80% of them detected only once. In total, the top ten clones hold 4% to 4.5% of the sample.

The sample originates from a study of cytomegalovirus exposure and HLA in healthy donors (dated by TCRdb to between 2016 and 2019). Concerning the study at large: According to an earlier analysis of several hundred of the donors, about 179 million T cells yielded roughly 110 million unique TCR beta sequences and 276 Gb of sequence data. Around 320 gigabases of sequencing data and approximately 85 million unique TCR sequences were included in an early release covering around 600 HLA-typed donors. Of the approximately 370 genotyped donors, 70% to 90% were placed in the genetic ancestry cluster associated with self-reported Caucasian donors. The study aimed to test whether cataloging public T cell receptors could reveal signatures of past pathogen exposure. The T cell repertoires of 700 or so subjects were profiled by immunosequencing and related to cytomegalovirus serostatus. In addition to the first cohort of roughly 670 subjects, a separate validation cohort of around 110 different subjects was used. High-throughput TCR immunosequencing, statistical association of individual TCRs with disease status, and machine learning were combined to predict cytomegalovirus infection status. To study patterns of TCR occurrence, a later analysis re-analyzed previously published TCR beta repertoires from under 750 donors and added high-resolution HLA genotyping. Rather than drawing on any new phenotypic data, the later analysis identified candidate immune exposures from TCR beta sequences and the way those sequences occurred across donors. To decide whether each TCR beta V gene segment behaved as functional or pseudogenic, an earlier analysis of some 600 of the donors relied on high-throughput TCR beta sequencing. Donor age, sex, ethnicity and CMV serostatus were compiled alongside the repertoire data. In a later genetic analysis, genome-wide SNP genotypes for about 55% of the roughly 700 donors were used, and that subset was treated as a discovery cohort. Every discovery cohort repertoire had been produced on one sequencing platform. Class I and class II HLA loci were covered by the typing at four-digit resolution. The number of typed donors differed by locus: about 620-630 for A, B, C, DRB1 and DQB1; approximately 520 for DQA1; 600 to 610 for DPA1; and about 450 for DPB1. About five DR-DQ haplotypes were treated as single units for association and clustering because of strong linkage in the cohort. On average, roughly 250,000 unique TCR beta nucleotide sequences were sequenced per donor among some 420 genotyped donors of the cohort, with roughly 20% of those sequences being non-productive. The study at large found these results: Correlated functional status among segregating V segments might reflect linkage disequilibrium, but an unknown experimental factor could not be ruled out. The only immune exposure information available for the cohort was CMV serostatus. A cluster of highly shared sequence variants was judged likely to be a technical artifact of the sequencing pipeline. V-gene and J-gene trimming of TCR beta chains was associated with a missense DCLRE1C variant in a later genetic analysis, and the association was replicated in an independent cohort. Compared with the approximately 670-donor mean, donors in an Asian-associated ancestry cluster had fewer N-insertions in productive TCRs, according to a later genetic analysis. Three of the identified cytomegalovirus-associated TCR beta chains were confirmed in vitro to be specific for cytomegalovirus antigens. The authors suggested that the approach could potentially be extended to other disease states and immunological phenotypes. Roughly uniform sequencing depth across donors was assumed in presence/absence analyses, although this assumption may not hold. Because HLA typing was unavailable for some donors at each locus, only the typed subset was used in association tests. Broadly in line with IMGT annotations, most TCR beta V segments showed up in productive rearrangements about 87% or about 30% of the time in an earlier analysis of under 700 of the donors. According to a later analysis, TCR association rates differed among HLA loci, with DRB1 alleles showing the most associated TCRs and HLA-C alleles showing the fewest. Because counts were too low, seventeen rarely observed V segments, including chromosome 9 orphons, were excluded from the earlier analysis of around 590 of the donors. In this cohort, only TCR beta chains were sequenced, and detectable features were limited by the absence of alpha or paired-chain data. According to a later analysis, parvovirus B19, influenza, CMV and Epstein-Barr virus appeared linked to several top co-occurrence clusters. The 87-base-pair reads could not distinguish some IMGT-functional V segments, including TRBV6-2 and TRBV6-3, so those segments were excluded. A later analysis found that HLA-associated TCR beta chains were more clonally expanded and had lower generation probabilities than equally common non-associated chains. At a false discovery rate of 0.05, a later analysis linked about 16,000 TCR beta sequences to specific HLA alleles. The classifier was reported to diagnose cytomegalovirus status with high specificity and sensitivity in both the original cohort and the validation cohort. A total of 150 to 200 TCR beta chains were listed by the study as associated with cytomegalovirus. When HLA alleles, especially DR and DQ, strongly co-occurred, TCR associations were difficult to assign to individual alleles. While some public TCRs were present in many individuals, most TCR sequences turned up only very rarely across donors. A further reported finding was that TCR beta sequences accurately predicted the HLA-A and HLA-B alleles for most subjects in the first cohort. Most CMV-associated TCR beta chains appeared to be HLA-restricted in a later analysis, and the HLA associations seemed to be driven largely by CMV exposure.

The cohort comprised 670 or so healthy bone marrow donors. At the time of sampling, every cohort member was nominally healthy, though immune exposures that went unrecorded were likely present. The donor tested CMV seronegative and was one of the 352 seronegative cohort members. Every donor gave a peripheral blood sample, and the peripheral blood mononuclear cells from that sample were used for TCR beta sequencing. The Qiagen DNeasy Blood Extraction Kit was used to extract genomic DNA from the blood cell samples. This receptor was obtained from a man aged 35 to 55 in good health and CMV-seronegative. The source material was PBMCs. The chain is assembled from TRBV28 and TRBJ1-1; the D gene is unclear. This receptor has the CDR3 CATRWSGWVPGATEAFF. The nucleotides are TGTGCGACTAGGTGGTCGGGTTGGGTCCCGGGAGCCACTGAAGCTTTCTTT.